This T cell receptor beta chain stems from a study of blood T cell repertoires in COVID-19. Germline V lookup: CDR1 SGDLS, CDR2 YYNGEE. The CDR3 consists of 14 residues. The J segment lost 8 bases and the V segment lost 4 bases, leaving 10 bases of the junction unmatched. Generated by immunoSEQ multiplex PCR, the TCRdb table keeps only in-frame clones and is missing some. Among about 91,000 clones listed, 70% to 90% were seen once. This clonotype originated in a man between 65 and 80 years old with acute or convalescent COVID-19. The sample comprised peripheral blood. This chain links TRBV9 with TRBJ1-2, with 8 bases fitting TRBD1. CDR3 in amino acids: CASSPRGDRTGYTF. In DNA form, the CDR3 reads TGTGCCAGCAGCCCCCGAGGGGACAGGACGGGCTACACCTTC.